This T cell receptor beta chain was recovered during a study of STAT3 mutations in large granular lymphocyte leukemia. As for this clone: What it binds is unknown.

The CDR3 runs 14 residues. Per the germline V gene, CDR1 is SGHRS and CDR2 is YFSETQ. V lost 9 bases, J lost 0 bases, and 8 bases stayed unmatched. Average productive template count per sample was about 44,000. The data were produced by immunoSEQ multiplex PCR, yet TCRdb's version contains in-frame clones alone and is incomplete. The sample records about 40,000 clones, roughly 88% being singletons. Study-level results: In T-cell large granular lymphocyte leukemia, about half of patients showed multiple immunodominant subclonotypes.

The sequenced sample consisted of PBMCs. This chain joins TRBV5-1 and TRBJ2-7, with 8 bases identical to TRBD2. The TCR comes from a human donor with T large granular lymphocyte leukemia. Some clones in this sample may be carry-over from other donors' samples. CDR3: CATSREGVSYEQYF. In DNA form, the CDR3 reads TGCGCCACCTCCCGGGAGGGGGTCTCCTACGAGCAGTACTTC.